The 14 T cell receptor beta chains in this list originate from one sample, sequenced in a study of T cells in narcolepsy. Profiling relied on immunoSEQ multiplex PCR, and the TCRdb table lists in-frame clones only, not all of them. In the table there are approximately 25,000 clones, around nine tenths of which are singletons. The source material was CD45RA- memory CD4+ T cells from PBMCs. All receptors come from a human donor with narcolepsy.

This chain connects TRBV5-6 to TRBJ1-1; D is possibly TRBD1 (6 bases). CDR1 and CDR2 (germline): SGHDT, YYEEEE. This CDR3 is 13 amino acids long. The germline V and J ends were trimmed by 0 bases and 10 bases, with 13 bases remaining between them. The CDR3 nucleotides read TGTGCCAGCAGCTTGGCCGACAGGATAGGAGCTTTCTTT. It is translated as CASSLADRIGAFF.

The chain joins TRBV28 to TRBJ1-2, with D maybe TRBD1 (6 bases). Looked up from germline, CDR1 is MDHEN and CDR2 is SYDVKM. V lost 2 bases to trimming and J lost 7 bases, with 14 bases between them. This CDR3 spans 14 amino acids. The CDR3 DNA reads TGTGCCAGCAGTTTAGAACAGGGCCAAGGTGGCTACACCTTC. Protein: CASSLEQGQGGYTF.

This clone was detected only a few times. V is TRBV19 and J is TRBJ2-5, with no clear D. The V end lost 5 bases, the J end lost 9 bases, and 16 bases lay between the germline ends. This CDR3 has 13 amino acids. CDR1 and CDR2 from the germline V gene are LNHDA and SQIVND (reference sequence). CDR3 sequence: CASSGTPTAPQYF. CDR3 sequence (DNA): TGTGCCAGTAGTGGTACGCCCACAGCCCCCCAGTACTTC. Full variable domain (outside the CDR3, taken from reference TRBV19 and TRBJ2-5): DGGITQSPKYLFRKEGQNVTLSCEQNLNHDAMYWYRQDPGQGLRLIYYSQIVNDFQKGDIAEGYSVSREKKESFPLTVTSAQKNPTAFYLCASSGTPTAPQYFGPGTRLLVL.

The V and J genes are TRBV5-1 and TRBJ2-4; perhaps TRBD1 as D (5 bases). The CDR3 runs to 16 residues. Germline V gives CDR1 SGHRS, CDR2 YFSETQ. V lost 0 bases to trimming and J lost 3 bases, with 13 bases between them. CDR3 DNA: TGCGCCAGCAGCTTGGATGTGGGGCAGAGCAAAAACATTCAGTACTTC. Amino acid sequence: CASSLDVGQSKNIQYF.

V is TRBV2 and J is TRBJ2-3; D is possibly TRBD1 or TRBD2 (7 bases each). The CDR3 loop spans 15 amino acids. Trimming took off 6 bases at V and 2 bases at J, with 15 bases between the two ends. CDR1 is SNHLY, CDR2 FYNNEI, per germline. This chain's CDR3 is CASSGRTGATDTQYF. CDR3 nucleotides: TGTGCCAGCAGCGGGAGGACAGGAGCCACAGATACGCAGTATTTT.

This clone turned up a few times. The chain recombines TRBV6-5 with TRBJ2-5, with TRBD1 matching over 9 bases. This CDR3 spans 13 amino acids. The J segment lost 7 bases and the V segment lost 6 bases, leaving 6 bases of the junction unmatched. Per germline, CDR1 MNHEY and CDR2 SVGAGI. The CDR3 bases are TGTGCCAGCAGCAGGACAGGGGTGGGGACCCAGTACTTC. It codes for CASSRTGVGTQYF.

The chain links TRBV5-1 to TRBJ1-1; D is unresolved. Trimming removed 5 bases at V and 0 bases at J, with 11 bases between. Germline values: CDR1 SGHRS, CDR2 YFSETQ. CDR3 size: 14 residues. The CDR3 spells CASSEARMNTEAFF. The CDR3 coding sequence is TGCGCCAGCAGTGAGGCACGCATGAACACTGAAGCTTTCTTT. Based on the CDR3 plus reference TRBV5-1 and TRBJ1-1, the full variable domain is KAGVTQTPRYLIKTRGQQVTLSCSPISGHRSVSWYQQTPGQGLQFLFEYFSETQRNKGNFPGRFSGRQFSNSRSEMNVSTLELGDSALYLCASSEARMNTEAFFGQGTRLTVV.

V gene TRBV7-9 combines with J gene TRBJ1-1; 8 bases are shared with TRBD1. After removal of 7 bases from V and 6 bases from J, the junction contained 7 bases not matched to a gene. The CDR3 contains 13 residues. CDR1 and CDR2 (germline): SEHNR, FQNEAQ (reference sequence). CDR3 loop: CASTPGQGAEAFF. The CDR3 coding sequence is TGTGCCAGCACGCCAGGACAGGGAGCTGAAGCTTTCTTT.

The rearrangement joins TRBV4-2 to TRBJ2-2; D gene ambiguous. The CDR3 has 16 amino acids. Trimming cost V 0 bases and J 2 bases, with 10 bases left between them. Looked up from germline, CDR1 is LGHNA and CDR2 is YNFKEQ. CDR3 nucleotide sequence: TGTGCCAGCAGCCAAGATTCCAACACAAACACCGGGGAGCTGTTTTTT. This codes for CASSQDSNTNTGELFF.

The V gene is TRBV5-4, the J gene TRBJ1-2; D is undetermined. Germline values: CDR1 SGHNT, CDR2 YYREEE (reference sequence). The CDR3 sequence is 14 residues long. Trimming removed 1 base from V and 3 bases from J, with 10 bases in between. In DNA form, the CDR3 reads TGTGCCAGCAGCTTGACGCAGGACGACTATGGCTACACCTTC. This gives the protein CASSLTQDDYGYTF.

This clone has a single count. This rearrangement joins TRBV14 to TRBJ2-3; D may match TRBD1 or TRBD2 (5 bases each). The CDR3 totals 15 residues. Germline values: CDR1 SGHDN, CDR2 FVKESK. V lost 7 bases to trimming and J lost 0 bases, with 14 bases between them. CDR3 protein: CASTPGRASTDTQYF. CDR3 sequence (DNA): TGTGCCAGCACCCCGGGGCGGGCCAGCACAGATACGCAGTATTTT.

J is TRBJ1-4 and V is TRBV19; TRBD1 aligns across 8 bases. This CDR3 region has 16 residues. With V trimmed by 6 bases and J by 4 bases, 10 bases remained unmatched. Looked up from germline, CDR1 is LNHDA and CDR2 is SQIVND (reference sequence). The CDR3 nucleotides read TGTGCCAGTAGAACCAGGGGGCGCGGGGGTAATGAAAAACTGTTTTTT. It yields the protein CASRTRGRGGNEKLFF.

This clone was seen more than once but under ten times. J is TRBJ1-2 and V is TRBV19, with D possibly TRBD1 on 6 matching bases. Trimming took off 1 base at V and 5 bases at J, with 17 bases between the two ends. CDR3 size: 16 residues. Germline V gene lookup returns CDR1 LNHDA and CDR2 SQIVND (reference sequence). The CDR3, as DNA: TGTGCCAGTAGTATAGGGGGGGGCGCGATGAAGTATGGCTACACCTTC. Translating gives CASSIGGGAMKYGYTF. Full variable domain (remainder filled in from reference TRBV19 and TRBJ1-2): DGGITQSPKYLFRKEGQNVTLSCEQNLNHDAMYWYRQDPGQGLRLIYYSQIVNDFQKGDIAEGYSVSREKKESFPLTVTSAQKNPTAFYLCASSIGGGAMKYGYTFGSGTRLTVV.

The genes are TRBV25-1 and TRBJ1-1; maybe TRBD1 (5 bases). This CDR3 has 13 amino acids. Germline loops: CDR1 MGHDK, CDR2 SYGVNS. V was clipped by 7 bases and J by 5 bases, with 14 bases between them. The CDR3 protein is CASNPTGETEAFF. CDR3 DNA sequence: TGTGCCAGCAACCCGACGGGGGAGACTGAAGCTTTCTTT.